These 30 T cell receptor beta chains share one sample of origin, sequenced in a study of cytomegalovirus exposure and HLA in healthy donors. The PCR was carried out with 60 Vbeta primers and 13 Jbeta primers. The table came from immunoSEQ multiplex PCR; TCRdb's copy has only in-frame clones and leaves some out. The sample lists around 160,000 clones, approximately 82% occurring once. The sequencing input was PBMCs. These receptors were collected from a woman aged 35 to 49 in good health and CMV-seropositive.

This sequence joins TRBV28 and TRBJ2-7, with D possibly TRBD1 on 7 matching bases. The CDR3 is made up of 14 amino acids. The germline CDR1 and CDR2 sequences are MDHEN and SYDVKM. V lost 3 bases to trimming and J lost 3 bases, with 12 bases between them. Written as DNA, the CDR3 is TGTGCCAGCAGTTTGGGGCAGGGGGGCTACGAGCAGTACTTC. It is translated as CASSLGQGGYEQYF. Together with reference TRBV28 and TRBJ2-7, the CDR3 gives the full variable domain: DVKVTQSSRYLVKRTGEKVFLECVQDMDHENMFWYRQDPGLGLRLIYFSYDVKMKEKGDIPEGYSVSREKKERFSLILESASTNQTSMYLCASSLGQGGYEQYFGPGTRLTVT.

Comment on this clone: Within the sample, other DNA sequences also encode this same CDR3. The chain recombines TRBV14 with TRBJ1-3; 9 positions match TRBD1. The CDR3 has 16 residues. Trimming at V came to 1 base and at J to 4 bases, leaving 5 bases not matched to a gene. CDR1 is SGHDN and CDR2 is FVKESK in the germline V gene. The CDR3 spells CASSQVGGQGGNTIYF. In nucleotides, the CDR3 is TGTGCCAGCAGCCAAGTAGGGGGACAGGGCGGAAACACCATATATTTT.

J is TRBJ1-2 and V is TRBV6-5; D uncertain. CDR1 is MNHEY, CDR2 SVGAGI, per germline. Trimming removed 4 bases at V and 5 bases at J, with 14 bases between. This CDR3 contains 14 residues. Here the CDR3 DNA reads TGTGCCAGCAGTTCCAGCCAGGCTTGGTATGGCTACACCTTC. It is translated as CASSSSQAWYGYTF.

The chain combines TRBV4-1 with TRBJ1-1; D possibly corresponds to TRBD1 (6 bases). Deletions cut 0 bases from V and 5 bases from J, with 16 bases between. This CDR3 region has 16 residues. Germline loops: CDR1 MGHRA, CDR2 YSYEKL. The CDR3 reads CASSQDGGPWKTEAFF. The CDR3 DNA reads as TGCGCCAGCAGCCAAGATGGGGGCCCATGGAAAACTGAAGCTTTCTTT.

The CDR3 sequence: CASSLVQRSSYNEQFF. The CDR3 DNA reads as TGCGCCAGCAGCTTGGTCCAGCGGAGCTCCTACAATGAGCAGTTCTTC. The chain links TRBV5-1 to TRBJ2-1; a possible D gene is TRBD2 (5 bases). Germline CDR1 SGHRS, CDR2 YFSETQ. The CDR3 is 16 amino acids. Trimming removed 0 bases from V and 0 bases from J, with 10 bases in between.

V usage is TRBV27 and J usage is TRBJ1-4; 8 positions match TRBD1. CDR1 and CDR2 from the germline V gene are MNHEY and SMNVEV (reference sequence). Germline trimming cut 8 bases from V and 5 bases from J; bases unmatched to any gene: 7. The CDR3 spans 14 residues. CDR3 in DNA: TGTGCCAGCGGAAGGACAGGGCCGAATGAAAAACTGTTTTTT. Its translation: CASGRTGPNEKLFF.

The genes are TRBV9 and TRBJ1-3, with D maybe TRBD1 (6 bases). The V end was cut by 0 bases, the J end by 5 bases, with 9 bases between. Per germline, CDR1 SGDLS and CDR2 YYNGEE. This CDR3 is built from 14 residues. For the CDR3, the DNA is TGTGCCAGCAGCGTAGAGGGGGGGAGAAACACCATATATTTT. Its translation: CASSVEGGRNTIYF.

The chain combines TRBV5-1 with TRBJ2-1; no clear D. The CDR3 covers 11 residues. The V end lost 2 bases, the J end lost 5 bases, and 2 bases lay between the germline ends. Germline V gene sequence: CDR1 SGHRS, CDR2 YFSETQ. CDR3 sequence: CASSFNNEQFF. DNA of the CDR3: TGCGCCAGCAGCTTCAACAATGAGCAGTTCTTC. Full variable domain (rest looked up from reference TRBV5-1 and TRBJ2-1): KAGVTQTPRYLIKTRGQQVTLSCSPISGHRSVSWYQQTPGQGLQFLFEYFSETQRNKGNFPGRFSGRQFSNSRSEMNVSTLELGDSALYLCASSFNNEQFFGPGTRLTVL.

This chain uses TRBV29-1 with TRBJ2-6; TRBD1 might be the D (5 bases). CDR3 length: 15 residues. The V gene's germline CDR1 is SQVTM and CDR2 ANQGSEA. Between the trimmed V and J ends, which lost 4 bases and 0 bases, there was a span of 10 bases. The DNA of the CDR3 is TGCAGCGTTGTACAGGAGAGCTCTGGGGCCAACGTCCTGACTTTC. Its translation is CSVVQESSGANVLTF.

The rearrangement joins TRBV25-1 to TRBJ2-1; the match to TRBD2 covers 9 bases. Germline V gene sequence: CDR1 MGHDK, CDR2 SYGVNS. The J segment lost 8 bases and the V segment lost 3 bases, leaving 11 bases of the junction unmatched. The CDR3 is 16 amino acids. CDR3 sequence reads: CASSDEWLAGSDEQFF. In DNA, the CDR3 is TGTGCCAGCAGTGACGAATGGCTAGCGGGATCGGATGAGCAGTTCTTC. The entire variable domain, with the rest obtained from reference TRBV25-1 and TRBJ2-1, is as follows: EADIYQTPRYLVIGTGKKITLECSQTMGHDKMYWYQQDPGMELHLIHYSYGVNSTEKGDLSSESTVSRIRTEHFPLTLESARPSHTSQYLCASSDEWLAGSDEQFFGPGTRLTVL.

A few counts support this clone. This chain joins TRBV27 and TRBJ2-7; 12 bases line up with TRBD2. The CDR3 sequence is 15 residues long. Germline CDR1 MNHEY, CDR2 SMNVEV (reference sequence). The trim removed 5 bases at V and 2 bases at J, leaving 4 bases unmatched. CDR3 protein: CASSPGLAGTYEQYF. CDR3 nucleotides: TGTGCCAGCAGTCCCGGACTAGCGGGAACCTACGAGCAGTACTTC.

V usage is TRBV6-5 and J usage is TRBJ2-5; the match to TRBD2 covers 9 bases. Germline trimming cut 6 bases from V and 6 bases from J; bases unmatched to any gene: 11. The CDR3 extends over 15 amino acids. Germline lookup yields CDR1 MNHEY and CDR2 SVGAGI. CDR3 loop: CASRVEGAGGQTQYF. DNA of the CDR3: TGTGCCAGCAGGGTCGAAGGAGCGGGAGGACAGACCCAGTACTTC.

The CDR3 region is CASSRQGTGTDTQYF. The CDR3, as DNA: TGTGCCAGCAGCAGACAGGGGACGGGCACAGATACGCAGTATTTT. The rearrangement links TRBV6-5 to TRBJ2-3, with 8 bases aligning to TRBD1. V shed 6 bases, J shed 1 base, and the junction held 6 bases outside the gene matches. This CDR3 is built from 15 residues. Germline loops: CDR1 MNHEY, CDR2 SVGAGI.

This rearrangement joins TRBV5-4 to TRBJ2-2; TRBD2 aligns across 10 bases. The junction had 5 bases not matched to a gene; V was cut back by 4 bases and J by 5 bases. The CDR3 length is 15 residues. Per the germline V gene, CDR1 is SGHNT and CDR2 is YYREEE (reference sequence). The CDR3 nucleotides read TGTGCCAGCAGCCCGGGACTAGCGTTGACCGGGGAGCTGTTTTTT. It translates to CASSPGLALTGELFF.

This chain joins TRBV10-1 and TRBJ1-1; no definite D call. CDR3 size: 14 residues. The V and J ends lost 9 bases and 7 bases respectively, with 21 bases between them. Germline V CDR1 and CDR2: WNHNN, SYGVQD (reference sequence). CDR3 DNA sequence: TGCGCCAGTCAGCCGAGGGTCGGGAACGGTGAAGCTTTCTTT. Translating gives CASQPRVGNGEAFF.

The rearrangement uses TRBV2 and TRBJ1-3, with 8 positions matching TRBD1. From germline, CDR1 is SNHLY and CDR2 FYNNEI. V gave up 4 bases and J gave up 4 bases; unmatched junction bases: 3. The CDR3 runs 14 residues. CDR3 nucleotide sequence: TGTGCCAGCAGTGGAACAGGGGGAGGAAACACCATATATTTT. It specifies CASSGTGGGNTIYF.

The chain combines TRBV2 with TRBJ2-1, with 10 positions matching TRBD2. The trim removed 8 bases at V and 8 bases at J, leaving 12 bases unmatched. The CDR3 consists of 15 residues. Germline V gene sequence: CDR1 SNHLY, CDR2 FYNNEI. CDR3 loop: CASSLGASGRDEQFF. Written as DNA, the CDR3 is TGTGCCAGCTCTCTGGGTGCTAGCGGGAGAGATGAGCAGTTCTTC. The entire variable domain, with the rest obtained from reference TRBV2 and TRBJ2-1, is as follows: EPEVTQTPSHQVTQMGQEVILRCVPISNHLYFYWYRQILGQKVEFLVSFYNNEISEKSEIFDDQFSVERPDGSNFTLKIRSTKLEDSAMYFCASSLGASGRDEQFFGPGTRLTVL.

The gene calls are TRBV30 and TRBJ2-7, with D possibly matching TRBD2 (5 bases). CDR1 GTSNPN and CDR2 SVGIG come from the germline V gene (reference sequence). Trimming cost V 2 bases and J 4 bases, with 12 bases left between them. The CDR3 covers 13 residues. The CDR3 nucleotides read TGTGCCTGGAGTTTAAACCCGGGGTACGAGCAGTACTTC. It translates to CAWSLNPGYEQYF.

The genes are TRBV11-2 and TRBJ2-7; D is perhaps TRBD1 (5 bases). Trimming removed 1 base from V and 0 bases from J, with 10 bases in between. Germline V gene sequence: CDR1 SGHAT, CDR2 FQNNGV. CDR3 length: 15 amino acids. The CDR3 here is CASSLAPDSSYEQYF. DNA of the CDR3: TGTGCCAGCAGCTTAGCCCCTGACAGCTCCTACGAGCAGTACTTC.

The gene calls are TRBV18 and TRBJ1-1; D gene uncertain. CDR3 length: 13 residues. Trimming removed 1 base from V and 1 base from J, with 4 bases in between. Germline CDR1 reads KGHSH; CDR2 reads LQKENI. CDR3 nucleotides: TGTGCCAGCTCACCACAGCCGAACACTGAAGCTTTCTTT. It encodes CASSPQPNTEAFF.

This clone was counted only a few times. This chain joins TRBV5-6 and TRBJ1-2; D is unclear. Germline loops: CDR1 SGHDT, CDR2 YYEEEE. The CDR3 contains 13 residues. V gave up 4 bases and J gave up 3 bases, with 10 bases separating them. CDR3 in DNA: TGTGCCAGCAGCCCCGGTCGGGACTATGGCTACACCTTC. It translates to CASSPGRDYGYTF.

The chain recombines TRBV30 with TRBJ1-2; D is ambiguous. There are 14 residues in the CDR3. V was pared by 0 bases and J by 3 bases, with 11 bases between. Per germline, CDR1 GTSNPN and CDR2 SVGIG (reference sequence). CDR3: CAWSVLGQDYGYTF. CDR3 sequence (DNA): TGTGCCTGGAGTGTACTAGGGCAGGACTATGGCTACACCTTC.

The chain joins TRBV5-4 to TRBJ2-7; perhaps TRBD1 as D (5 bases). V lost 3 bases and J lost 1, with 8 bases in between. CDR1 SGHNT and CDR2 YYREEE come from the germline V gene (reference sequence). The CDR3 consists of 13 residues. The DNA for the CDR3 is TGTGCCAGCAGCTCCAGGGTGTCCTACGAGCAGTACTTC. Amino acid sequence: CASSSRVSYEQYF.

The chain employs TRBV27 and TRBJ1-6; D perhaps matches TRBD1 (6 bases). Germline CDR1 and CDR2: MNHEY and SMNVEV (reference sequence). The CDR3 length is 16 residues. The germline V and J ends were trimmed by 4 bases and 4 bases, with 14 bases remaining between them. CDR3 nucleotides: TGTGCCAGCAGTTCCCAGACAGGTGTATATAATTCACCCCTCCACTTT. It is translated as CASSSQTGVYNSPLHF.

Only a few counts were recorded for this clone. Other DNA sequences in this sample translate to the same CDR3. The V and J genes are TRBV19 and TRBJ2-1, with a tentative D call TRBD1 (7 bases). V shed 4 bases and J shed 12 bases, with 22 bases lying between them. The CDR3 has 15 amino acids. CDR1 is LNHDA and CDR2 is SQIVND in the germline V gene (reference sequence). CDR3 coding DNA: TGTGCCAGTAGTACCCAAATCAATTTGCAGGGGGGGCAGTTCTTC. This gives the protein CASSTQINLQGGQFF.

This clone was found once. The rearrangement uses TRBV5-1 and TRBJ2-3; 8 positions agree with TRBD1. This CDR3 spans 15 amino acids. CDR1 and CDR2 from the germline V gene are SGHRS and YFSETQ. The trim removed 3 bases at V and 5 bases at J, leaving 8 bases unmatched. The CDR3 nucleotides are TGCGCCAGCAGCTCCTCCAGGGGGCTTATAGATACGCAGTATTTT. This encodes CASSSSRGLIDTQYF.

The chain recombines TRBV29-1 with TRBJ2-5; a weak D match, TRBD1 (6 bases). Germline CDR1 SQVTM, CDR2 ANQGSEA. This CDR3 is built from 13 residues. The V and J ends lost 7 bases and 9 bases respectively, with 21 bases between them. The chain's CDR3 is CSALTGSTGAQYF. CDR3 DNA: TGCAGCGCCCTGACAGGTAGCACTGGGGCCCAGTACTTC.

The gene calls are TRBV10-3 and TRBJ2-5, with TRBD2 matching 12 bases. CDR3 length: 14 amino acids. Germline CDR1 ENHRY, CDR2 SYGVKD. The trim removed 8 bases at V and 1 base at J, leaving 2 bases unmatched. Written as DNA, the CDR3 is TGTGCCATCGCGACTAGCGGGGGCCAAGAGACCCAGTACTTC. It encodes CAIATSGGQETQYF.

This chain connects TRBV5-1 to TRBJ2-7, with a possible D match to TRBD1 (6 bases). Germline values: CDR1 SGHRS, CDR2 YFSETQ. V was cut by 1 base and J by 4 bases, with 9 bases left in between. This CDR3 spans 13 amino acids. The CDR3: CASSLNREYEQYF. CDR3 bases: TGCGCCAGCAGCTTGAACAGGGAGTACGAGCAGTACTTC.

The chain couples TRBV4-2 to TRBJ2-4, with D perhaps TRBD2 (7 bases). The V and J ends lost 4 bases and 0 bases respectively, with 28 bases between them. CDR1 is LGHNA, CDR2 YNFKEQ, per germline. The CDR3 is 21 residues long. In DNA form, the CDR3 reads TGTGCCAGCAGCCTAAACTCCTTCGGGGGGCTTCCGACCTTAGCCAAAAACATTCAGTACTTC. This translates into CASSLNSFGGLPTLAKNIQYF.